A single sample gave rise to the 4 T cell receptor beta chains below, sequenced in a study of T cell changes during pregnancy in multiple sclerosis. TCRdb's table, derived via immunoSEQ multiplex PCR, lists solely in-frame clones and lacks some. The data show approximately 58,000 clones, roughly 92% seen once. Here the sequenced sample was peripheral blood, taken in the second trimester of pregnancy. The receptors derive from a female donor with multiple sclerosis, enrolled in a pregnancy study.

CDR3 residues: CASRPPGQGNTEAFF. DNA of the CDR3: TGTGCCAGCAGGCCCCCGGGACAAGGGAACACTGAAGCTTTCTTT. The chain has TRBV6-5 and TRBJ1-1; D perhaps matches TRBD1 (6 bases). This CDR3 region has 15 residues. Germline loops: CDR1 MNHEY, CDR2 SVGAGI. Between the trimmed V and J ends, which lost 6 bases and 1 base, there was a span of 15 bases.

V usage is TRBV6-5 and J usage is TRBJ2-7, with D perhaps matching TRBD2 (6 bases). This CDR3 has 15 amino acids. Per the germline V gene, CDR1 is MNHEY and CDR2 is SVGAGI. The V and J ends lost 6 bases and 3 bases respectively, with 18 bases between them. The CDR3 reads CASSPPGGVNYEQYF. CDR3 nucleotide sequence: TGTGCCAGCAGCCCTCCAGGAGGGGTGAACTACGAGCAGTACTTC.

This chain uses TRBV6-5 with TRBJ2-7; 8 nucleotides line up with TRBD2. V was clipped by 0 bases and J by 3 bases; unmatched bases: 7. The CDR3 runs 16 residues. Germline V gene data show CDR1 as MNHEY and CDR2 as SVGAGI. CDR3: CASSYSNVAGRYEQYF. The CDR3 nucleotides read TGTGCCAGCAGTTACTCGAACGTAGCGGGACGCTACGAGCAGTACTTC.

The chain uses TRBV5-4 and TRBJ2-1, with TRBD2 matching 10 bases. J was trimmed by 0 bases and V by 4 bases; bases with no gene match: 7. The CDR3 runs 17 residues. Germline V gene data show CDR1 as SGHNT and CDR2 as YYREEE (reference sequence). The CDR3 DNA reads as TGTGCCAGCAGCGCTAGCGGGAGTCAGAGCTCCTACAATGAGCAGTTCTTC. Its protein is CASSASGSQSSYNEQFF.